Listed below are T cell receptor beta chains from one sample, sequenced in a study of blood T cell repertoires in COVID-19. Libraries were prepared by immunoSEQ multiplex PCR; TCRdb keeps only in-frame clonotypes and omits some of them. The data hold around 100,000 clones, with 80% to 90% observed a single time. The sample comprised peripheral blood. The receptors here all came from a human donor in a cohort sampled during active COVID-19. CDR3s include the opening cysteine and the closing phenylalanine or tryptophan. Fields, in order: clone size, J gene, D gene, CDR3 length, V gene, CDR3 DNA, CDR3 protein. The D gene is left open where the match is weak. Rows may omit the clone size; those that give it use once, few, many or a size class.

clone_size: .; j_call: TRBJ2-7; d_call: .; cdr3_length: 13; v_call: TRBV6-5; cdr3_nt: TGTGCCGCCAAAGGGCGGGGTCGGCACGAGCAGTACTTC; cdr3_aa: CAAKGRGRHEQYF
clone_size: once; j_call: TRBJ2-1; d_call: TRBD2; cdr3_length: 11; v_call: TRBV24-1; cdr3_nt: TGTGCCACCGCCCGGGAGGGGGAGCAGTTCTTC; cdr3_aa: CATAREGEQFF
clone_size: .; j_call: TRBJ2-5; d_call: TRBD2; cdr3_length: 15; v_call: TRBV3-1/TRBV3-2; cdr3_nt: TGTGCCAGCAGCCAAGATTTAAGCGGGAGCGGGACCCAGTACTTC; cdr3_aa: CASSQDLSGSGTQYF
clone_size: .; j_call: TRBJ2-3; d_call: .; cdr3_length: 13; v_call: TRBV15; cdr3_nt: TGTGCCACCAGCAGGGGACTCACAGATACGCAGTATTTT; cdr3_aa: CATSRGLTDTQYF
clone_size: .; j_call: TRBJ1-1; d_call: .; cdr3_length: 12; v_call: TRBV12-3/TRBV12-4; cdr3_nt: TGTGCCAGCAGTTTTTCTGAGACTGAAGCTTTCTTT; cdr3_aa: CASSFSETEAFF
clone_size: .; j_call: TRBJ2-2; d_call: TRBD2; cdr3_length: 19; v_call: TRBV6-2/TRBV6-3; cdr3_nt: TGTGCCAGCAGTTACCAGGGACTAGCGGGGGAGATTGATCCCGGGGAGCTGTTTTTT; cdr3_aa: CASSYQGLAGEIDPGELFF
clone_size: few; j_call: TRBJ2-1; d_call: TRBD2; cdr3_length: 15; v_call: TRBV7-3; cdr3_nt: TGTGCCAGCAGCCCGGGACTAGCGGGAGGAAATGAGCAGTTCTTC; cdr3_aa: CASSPGLAGGNEQFF
clone_size: .; j_call: TRBJ2-3; d_call: .; cdr3_length: 14; v_call: TRBV10-3; cdr3_nt: TGTGCCATCAGTGAGCAGACTAGCACAGATACGCAGTATTTT; cdr3_aa: CAISEQTSTDTQYF
clone_size: once; j_call: TRBJ1-6; d_call: .; cdr3_length: 15; v_call: TRBV28; cdr3_nt: TGTGCCAGCAGTCTATCCGGGACTACTTATTCACCCCTCCACTTT; cdr3_aa: CASSLSGTTYSPLHF
clone_size: few; j_call: TRBJ1-1; d_call: .; cdr3_length: 14; v_call: TRBV6-6; cdr3_nt: TGTGCCAGCAGTTACTCGGAGGGAAACACTGAAGCTTTCTTT; cdr3_aa: CASSYSEGNTEAFF
clone_size: .; j_call: TRBJ2-7; d_call: .; cdr3_length: 13; v_call: TRBV24-1; cdr3_nt: TGTGCCACCAGTGACCGGGACATCTACGAGCAGTACTTC; cdr3_aa: CATSDRDIYEQYF
clone_size: few; j_call: TRBJ2-2; d_call: TRBD1; cdr3_length: 15; v_call: TRBV20-1; cdr3_nt: TGCAGTGCTAGTGGGACAGGGGGATACACCGGGGAGCTGTTTTTT; cdr3_aa: CSASGTGGYTGELFF
clone_size: .; j_call: TRBJ1-1; d_call: TRBD1; cdr3_length: 14; v_call: TRBV7-2; cdr3_nt: TGTGCCAGCAGCTTGAGACAGGGGAATACTGAAGCTTTCTTT; cdr3_aa: CASSLRQGNTEAFF
clone_size: .; j_call: TRBJ2-1; d_call: .; cdr3_length: 15; v_call: TRBV7-2; cdr3_nt: TGTGCCAGCAGCTTAGGGGGACTCCTCCCCAATGAGCAGTTCTTC; cdr3_aa: CASSLGGLLPNEQFF
clone_size: .; j_call: TRBJ1-1; d_call: .; cdr3_length: 13; v_call: TRBV5-1; cdr3_nt: TGCGCCAGCAGCGTGAGGGAGGGAGGTGAAGCTTTCTTT; cdr3_aa: CASSVREGGEAFF
clone_size: .; j_call: TRBJ2-7; d_call: TRBD1; cdr3_length: 15; v_call: TRBV3-1/TRBV3-2; cdr3_nt: TGTGCCAGCAGCCAATGGGACAGGGTAGATCAGGAGCAGTACTTC; cdr3_aa: CASSQWDRVDQEQYF
clone_size: .; j_call: TRBJ1-1; d_call: .; cdr3_length: 14; v_call: TRBV11-2; cdr3_nt: TGTGCCAGCAGCTTAGGGCAGGGAGGGACTGAAGCTTTCTTT; cdr3_aa: CASSLGQGGTEAFF
clone_size: .; j_call: TRBJ1-4; d_call: TRBD1; cdr3_length: 14; v_call: TRBV2; cdr3_nt: TGTGCCAGCAGCCTCCGGGACAGGGATGAAAAACTGTTTTTT; cdr3_aa: CASSLRDRDEKLFF
clone_size: .; j_call: TRBJ2-1; d_call: TRBD1; cdr3_length: 15; v_call: TRBV6-1; cdr3_nt: TGTGCCAGCAGTGACACCGGGACAGGAGGCAATGAGCAGTTCTTC; cdr3_aa: CASSDTGTGGNEQFF
clone_size: .; j_call: TRBJ2-7; d_call: .; cdr3_length: 14; v_call: TRBV28; cdr3_nt: TGTGCCAGCAGTTTACCGGGAACGGTAGGCGAGCAGTACTTC; cdr3_aa: CASSLPGTVGEQYF
clone_size: .; j_call: TRBJ1-4; d_call: .; cdr3_length: 12; v_call: TRBV19; cdr3_nt: TGTGCCAGCAGGGGTTCTGGGGAAAAACTGTTTTTT; cdr3_aa: CASRGSGEKLFF
clone_size: .; j_call: TRBJ2-7; d_call: .; cdr3_length: 15; v_call: TRBV21-1; cdr3_nt: TGTGCCAGCAGCAAAGGGGGGACAGGGGACTACGAGCAGTACTTC; cdr3_aa: CASSKGGTGDYEQYF
clone_size: .; j_call: TRBJ1-2; d_call: TRBD1; cdr3_length: 16; v_call: TRBV2; cdr3_nt: TGTGCCAGCAGAGGTGGGACAGGGGGCGGAAAGTATGGCTACACCTTC; cdr3_aa: CASRGGTGGGKYGYTF
clone_size: .; j_call: TRBJ1-5; d_call: .; cdr3_length: 12; v_call: TRBV6-6; cdr3_nt: TGTGCCAGCTTACAGGGAAATCAGCCCCAGCATTTT; cdr3_aa: CASLQGNQPQHF